The next 21 T cell receptor beta chains were all read from a single sample in a study of technical replicates of blood from four donors. Clones were read by immunoSEQ multiplex PCR, and TCRdb kept only the in-frame ones, dropping some. Seen here are under 85,000 clones, 93% observed once, and the top ten hold 0.41%. Sequenced input: T cells isolated from PBMCs. The receptors derive from a human donor in good health.

CDR3 coding DNA: TGCGCCAGCAGCCAGACCAGGCAAGAGACCCAGTACTTC. Its protein is CASSQTRQETQYF. The chain carries TRBV4-3 and TRBJ2-5; D gene ambiguous. The CDR3 covers 13 residues. Deletions cut 3 bases from V and 2 bases from J, with 7 bases between. Germline assignment: CDR1 LGHNA and CDR2 YSLEER.

The chain couples TRBV28 to TRBJ1-2, with 7 bases matching TRBD1. This CDR3 region has 14 residues. V was pared by 5 bases and J by 7 bases, with 10 bases of the junction left unmatched. The V gene's germline CDR1 is MDHEN and CDR2 SYDVKM. The CDR3 here is CASSLTGVASGYTF. The CDR3 nucleotides read TGTGCCAGCAGTCTTACAGGGGTAGCTTCTGGCTACACCTTC.

This sequence joins TRBV29-1 and TRBJ1-1; possible D gene TRBD1, 5 bases. CDR3 length equals 17 residues. Germline CDR1 is SQVTM and CDR2 is ANQGSEA. Deletions cut 1 base from V and 1 base from J, with 19 bases between. For the CDR3, the DNA is TGCAGCGTTGAAGGCTCATGGAGGGGCCCCTCGAACACTGAAGCTTTCTTT. Its translation is CSVEGSWRGPSNTEAFF.

The V and J genes are TRBV9 and TRBJ2-2; 7 nucleotides agree with TRBD1. The germline V gene has CDR1 SGDLS and CDR2 YYNGEE. CDR3 length: 16 residues. J gave up 5 bases and V 0 bases, and 7 bases lay outside the gene matches. The CDR3 coding sequence is TGTGCCAGCAGCGTAGGTGAAGGGGGCAGGACCGGGGAGCTGTTTTTT. Translation: CASSVGEGGRTGELFF.

The J gene is TRBJ2-1, the V gene TRBV30, with 13 bases matching TRBD2. The CDR3 is 14 amino acids. The J segment lost 9 bases and the V segment lost 3 bases, leaving 5 bases of the junction unmatched. Looked up from germline, CDR1 is GTSNPN and CDR2 is SVGIG (reference sequence). This chain's CDR3 is CAWRLAGGPGEQFF. DNA of the CDR3: TGTGCCTGGAGACTAGCGGGAGGGCCCGGTGAGCAGTTCTTC.

The chain employs TRBV11-2 and TRBJ1-1; no reliable D call. CDR1 and CDR2 (germline): SGHAT, FQNNGV. The length of the CDR3 is 14 residues. V was shortened by 5 bases and J by 0 bases, with 10 bases between the two germline ends. CDR3 coding DNA: TGTGCCAGCAGCGGAGGCCCCTTGAACACTGAAGCTTTCTTT. Translated, it gives CASSGGPLNTEAFF.

A single count supports this clone. V and J are TRBV5-1 and TRBJ2-1, with D possibly matching TRBD1 (6 bases). This CDR3 comprises 16 residues. The V and J ends lost 0 bases and 9 bases respectively, with 19 bases between them. Germline V CDR1 and CDR2: SGHRS, YFSETQ. The CDR3 DNA reads TGCGCCAGCAGCTTGGATCTGGCGACAGGCGAGGCTGAGCAGTTCTTC. Translation: CASSLDLATGEAEQFF.

V gene TRBV6-5 combines with J gene TRBJ2-1; 8 bases are shared with TRBD1. Germline trimming cut 6 bases from V and 6 bases from J; bases unmatched to any gene: 10. The CDR3 is made up of 15 amino acids. Germline V gives CDR1 MNHEY, CDR2 SVGAGI. CDR3: CASRGQVEISNEQFF. The CDR3 nucleotides are TGTGCCAGCAGGGGACAGGTAGAGATTTCCAATGAGCAGTTCTTC.

The chain combines TRBV7-9 with TRBJ1-4, with TRBD1 as a possible D gene (6 bases). The CDR3 totals 13 residues. Germline loops: CDR1 SEHNR, CDR2 FQNEAQ (reference sequence). V gave up 1 base and J gave up 7 bases, with 7 bases separating them. CDR3 nucleotides: TGTGCCAGCAGCTTAGGACAGGTTGAAAAACTGTTTTTT. It yields the protein CASSLGQVEKLFF. Based on the CDR3 plus reference TRBV7-9 and TRBJ1-4, the full variable domain is DTGVSQNPRHKITKRGQNVTFRCDPISEHNRLYWYRQTLGQGPEFLTYFQNEAQLEKSRLLSDRFSAERPKGSFSTLEIQRTEQGDSAMYLCASSLGQVEKLFFGSGTQLSVL.

The chain recombines TRBV4-3 with TRBJ2-1; TRBD1 matches at 8 bases. The junction had 4 bases not matched to a gene; V was cut back by 2 bases and J by 4 bases. The germline V gene encodes CDR1 LGHNA and CDR2 YSLEER. The CDR3 covers 15 residues. The CDR3 region has the DNA TGCGCCAGCAGCCAATCAGGGGGCCTTTACAATGAGCAGTTCTTC. Amino acid sequence: CASSQSGGLYNEQFF.

The chain is built from TRBV29-1 and TRBJ2-1, with a weak D call TRBD1 (6 bases). Germline V lookup: CDR1 SQVTM, CDR2 ANQGSEA. This CDR3 comprises 17 residues. The V end lost 6 bases, the J end lost 1 base, and 22 bases lay between the germline ends. The CDR3 DNA follows: TGCAGCGTGATTGAAGGGGTGGGGGCATCGTCCTACAATGAGCAGTTCTTC. Protein product: CSVIEGVGASSYNEQFF.

The chain carries TRBV6-5 and TRBJ1-2; D is possibly TRBD1 (5 bases). CDR1 MNHEY and CDR2 SVGAGI come from the germline V gene. The CDR3 is made up of 15 amino acids. Trimming left V 4 bases short and J 6 bases short, with 18 bases between. The CDR3 reads CASSFGQGAQDGYTF. As DNA, the CDR3 is TGTGCCAGCAGTTTTGGGCAGGGCGCCCAGGATGGCTACACCTTC.

The gene calls are TRBV7-8 and TRBJ2-3; 15 bases are shared with TRBD2. CDR1 and CDR2 from the germline V gene are SGHVS and FQNEAQ. The CDR3 is 19 residues long. Germline trimming cut 5 bases from V and 2 bases from J; bases unmatched to any gene: 11. The CDR3 coding sequence is TGTGCCAGCAGCCCACTACCGGGACTAGCGGGAGGTCCCACAGATACGCAGTATTTT. This sequence encodes CASSPLPGLAGGPTDTQYF. Combining the CDR3 with reference TRBV7-8 and TRBJ2-3 gives the whole variable domain GAGVSQSPRYKVAKRGQDVALRCDPISGHVSLFWYQQALGQGPEFLTYFQNEAQLDKSGLPSDRFFAERPEGSVSTLKIQRTQQEDSAVYLCASSPLPGLAGGPTDTQYFGPGTRLTVL.

The chain couples TRBV6-5 to TRBJ2-5, with D possibly matching TRBD2 (5 bases). Trimming stripped 5 bases from V and 7 bases from J, with 20 bases between. Germline V gene data show CDR1 as MNHEY and CDR2 as SVGAGI. The CDR3 loop spans 15 amino acids. CDR3 loop: CASSASFLARGTQYF. CDR3 DNA sequence: TGTGCCAGCAGTGCGTCCTTCCTAGCCCGCGGGACCCAGTACTTC.

The rearrangement joins TRBV15 to TRBJ2-3, with 13 bases lining up with TRBD2. The ends lost 3 bases at V and 0 bases at J; junction bases unmatched: 6. CDR3 length equals 18 residues. Germline CDR1 reads LNHNV; CDR2 reads YYDKDF (reference sequence). The CDR3 nucleotides read TGTGCCACCAGCAGGACACTAGCGGGAGGGACTAGCACAGATACGCAGTATTTT. It is translated as CATSRTLAGGTSTDTQYF.

The chain carries TRBV5-5 and TRBJ1-4; 8 nucleotides align to TRBD1. The V gene end was trimmed by 3 bases and the J gene end by 3 bases; junction bases not matched to a gene: 4. Germline V CDR1 and CDR2: SGHKS, YYEKEE (reference sequence). CDR3 size: 15 residues. The CDR3 loop is CASSWMDRANEKLFF. The CDR3 nucleotides read TGTGCCAGCAGCTGGATGGACAGGGCTAATGAAAAACTGTTTTTT.

This chain joins TRBV5-1 and TRBJ2-2, with 8 bases aligning to TRBD2. Germline CDR1 is SGHRS and CDR2 is YFSETQ. This CDR3 is 14 amino acids long. The V gene end was trimmed by 7 bases and the J gene end by 4 bases; junction bases not matched to a gene: 6. The CDR3 nucleotides are TGCGCCAGCCGACTAGCGATGTCCACCGGGGAGCTGTTTTTT. Protein sequence: CASRLAMSTGELFF.

The CDR3 protein is CASSPGLIQQAPHGYTF. The CDR3 nucleotides read TGTGCCAGCTCACCCGGCCTAATCCAACAGGCGCCCCATGGCTACACCTTC. The chain combines TRBV18 with TRBJ1-2, with a possible D match to TRBD1 (5 bases). V dropped 3 bases and J dropped 6 bases, with 23 bases sitting between them. Looked up from germline, CDR1 is KGHSH and CDR2 is LQKENI. This CDR3 comprises 17 residues. The complete variable domain, with remaining parts taken from reference TRBV18 and TRBJ1-2, reads NAGVMQNPRHLVRRRGQEARLRCSPMKGHSHVYWYRQLPEEGLKFMVYLQKENIIDESGMPKERFSAEFPKEGPSILRIQQVVRGDSAAYFCASSPGLIQQAPHGYTFGSGTRLTVV.

The chain employs TRBV5-4 and TRBJ2-1, with TRBD2 matching over 9 bases. The CDR3 loop spans 13 amino acids. Per germline, CDR1 SGHNT and CDR2 YYREEE (reference sequence). Trimming cost V 10 bases and J 4 bases; bases outside gene matches: 6. The CDR3 loop reads CAGSSGIYNEQFF. DNA for the CDR3: TGTGCCGGGTCTAGCGGGATATACAATGAGCAGTTCTTC. Together with reference TRBV5-4 and TRBJ2-1, the CDR3 gives the full variable domain: ETGVTQSPTHLIKTRGQQVTLRCSSQSGHNTVSWYQQALGQGPQFIFQYYREEENGRGNFPPRFSGLQFPNYSSELNVNALELDDSALYLCAGSSGIYNEQFFGPGTRLTVL.

This clone has a single count. V is TRBV6-4 and J is TRBJ2-1; D uncertain. V lost 6 bases and J lost 0, with 6 bases in between. This CDR3 spans 13 amino acids. Germline V CDR1 and CDR2: MRHNA, SNTAGT. CDR3 bases: TGTGCCAGCAGCCAGGACTCCTACAATGAGCAGTTCTTC. Protein sequence: CASSQDSYNEQFF.

The sample holds one count of this clone. V gene TRBV9 combines with J gene TRBJ2-3; tentative D call: TRBD2 (6 bases). V was cut by 5 bases and J by 2 bases, with 15 bases left in between. Germline V gives CDR1 SGDLS, CDR2 YYNGEE. The CDR3 extends over 15 amino acids. The CDR3 sequence is CASSEPREFTDTQYF. The DNA for the CDR3 is TGTGCCAGCAGTGAGCCCCGGGAGTTCACAGATACGCAGTATTTT.